This TCR beta chain appears in the sequencing data of a study of cytomegalovirus exposure and HLA in healthy donors. Study-level background: Prior work identified 117 million unique TCR beta sequences in 190 million or so T cells. General study findings and limits: Earlier results showed most TCR beta V segments being productive about 87% or about 30% of the time.

The donors were healthy bone marrow donors. The CDR3 loop spans 13 amino acids. From germline, CDR1 is MDHEN and CDR2 SYDVKM. Only a few counts were recorded for this clone. What it recognizes is unknown. Use of 60 Vbeta and 13 Jbeta primers characterized the PCR. Assay used: immunoSEQ multiplex PCR; TCRdb lists only in-frame clones, some missing. The data hold roughly 100,000 clones, with 82% observed a single time. The sample consisted of PBMCs. This receptor was taken from a man between 50 and 59 years old in good health and CMV-seronegative. V gene TRBV28 combines with J gene TRBJ1-1; D unclear. The CDR3 region is CVSIPSSGTEAFF. The CDR3 DNA follows: TGTGTATCCATCCCGAGTTCGGGTACTGAAGCTTTCTTT.